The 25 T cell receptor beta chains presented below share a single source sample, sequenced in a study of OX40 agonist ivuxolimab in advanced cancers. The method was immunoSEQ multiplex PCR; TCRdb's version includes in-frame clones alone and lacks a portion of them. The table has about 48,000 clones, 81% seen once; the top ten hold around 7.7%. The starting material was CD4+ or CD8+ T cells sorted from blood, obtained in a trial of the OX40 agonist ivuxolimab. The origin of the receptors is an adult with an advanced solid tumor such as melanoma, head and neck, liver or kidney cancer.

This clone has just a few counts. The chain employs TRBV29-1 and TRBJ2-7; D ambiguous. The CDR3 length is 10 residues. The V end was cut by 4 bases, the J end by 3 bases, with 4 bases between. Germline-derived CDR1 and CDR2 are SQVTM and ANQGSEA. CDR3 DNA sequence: TGCAGCGTTGTGAACTACGAGCAGTACTTC. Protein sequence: CSVVNYEQYF.

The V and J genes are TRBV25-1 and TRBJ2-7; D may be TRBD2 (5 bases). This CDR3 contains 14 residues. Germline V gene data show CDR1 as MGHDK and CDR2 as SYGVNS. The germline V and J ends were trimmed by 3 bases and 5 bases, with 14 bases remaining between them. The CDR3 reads CASSDGGLGDEQYF. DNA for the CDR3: TGTGCCAGCAGTGATGGAGGTCTCGGCGACGAGCAGTACTTC.

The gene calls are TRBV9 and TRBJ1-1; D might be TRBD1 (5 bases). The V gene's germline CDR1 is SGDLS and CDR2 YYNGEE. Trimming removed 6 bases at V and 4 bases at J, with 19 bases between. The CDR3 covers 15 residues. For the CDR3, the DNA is TGTGCCAGCATCGGGGTCGGGGGATCTAGCACTGAAGCTTTCTTT. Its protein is CASIGVGGSSTEAFF.

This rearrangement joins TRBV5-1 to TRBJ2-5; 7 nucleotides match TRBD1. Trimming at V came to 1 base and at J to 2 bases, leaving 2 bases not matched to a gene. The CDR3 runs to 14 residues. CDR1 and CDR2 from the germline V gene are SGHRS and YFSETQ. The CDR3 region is CASSLRQGQETQYF. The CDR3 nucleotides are TGCGCCAGCAGCTTGCGACAGGGTCAAGAGACCCAGTACTTC.

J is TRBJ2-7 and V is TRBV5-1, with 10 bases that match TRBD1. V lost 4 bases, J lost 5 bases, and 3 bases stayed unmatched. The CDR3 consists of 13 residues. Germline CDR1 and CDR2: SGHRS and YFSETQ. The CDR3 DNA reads TGCGCCAGCAGCCGACAGGGGGCCGACGAGCAGTACTTC. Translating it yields CASSRQGADEQYF.

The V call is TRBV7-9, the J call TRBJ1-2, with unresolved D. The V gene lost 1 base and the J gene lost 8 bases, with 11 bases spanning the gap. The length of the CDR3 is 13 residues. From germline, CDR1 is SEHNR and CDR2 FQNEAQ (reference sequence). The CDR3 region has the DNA TGTGCCAGCAGCTTAGGTACGGAGGACGGCTACACCTTC. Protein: CASSLGTEDGYTF.

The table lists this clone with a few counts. CDR3 amino acids: CASSRELAGGADTQYF. CDR3 coding DNA: TGCGCCAGCAGCCGCGAACTAGCGGGAGGGGCAGATACGCAGTATTTT. The V gene is TRBV4-3, the J gene TRBJ2-3; 13 positions match TRBD2. Per germline, CDR1 LGHNA and CDR2 YSLEER. V was clipped by 4 bases and J by 4 bases; unmatched bases: 5. The CDR3 has 16 amino acids.

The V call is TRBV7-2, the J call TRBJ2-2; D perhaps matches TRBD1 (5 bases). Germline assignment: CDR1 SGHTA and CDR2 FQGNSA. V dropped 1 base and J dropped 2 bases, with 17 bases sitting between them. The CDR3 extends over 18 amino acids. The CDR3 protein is CASSLGSLSDINTGELFF. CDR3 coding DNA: TGTGCCAGCAGCTTAGGATCTCTCTCGGACATAAACACCGGGGAGCTGTTTTTT.

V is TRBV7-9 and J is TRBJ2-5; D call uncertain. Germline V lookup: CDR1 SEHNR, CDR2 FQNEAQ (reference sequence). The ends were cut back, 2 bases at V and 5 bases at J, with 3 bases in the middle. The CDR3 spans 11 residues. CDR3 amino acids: CASSLKETQYF. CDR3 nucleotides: TGTGCCAGCAGCTTAAAGGAGACCCAGTACTTC.

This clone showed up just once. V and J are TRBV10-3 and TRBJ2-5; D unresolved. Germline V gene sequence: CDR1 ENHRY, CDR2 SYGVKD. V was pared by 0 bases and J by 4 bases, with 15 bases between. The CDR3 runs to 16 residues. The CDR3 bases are TGTGCCATCAGTGAGTCGAAAGGGAATTTGGGAGAGACCCAGTACTTC. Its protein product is CAISESKGNLGETQYF.

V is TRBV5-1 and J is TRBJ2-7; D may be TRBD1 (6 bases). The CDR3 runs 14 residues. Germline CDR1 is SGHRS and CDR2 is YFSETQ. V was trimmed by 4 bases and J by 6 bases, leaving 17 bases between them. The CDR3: CASSLDRPGVEQYF. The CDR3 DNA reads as TGCGCCAGCAGCCTCGACAGGCCAGGAGTCGAGCAGTACTTC.

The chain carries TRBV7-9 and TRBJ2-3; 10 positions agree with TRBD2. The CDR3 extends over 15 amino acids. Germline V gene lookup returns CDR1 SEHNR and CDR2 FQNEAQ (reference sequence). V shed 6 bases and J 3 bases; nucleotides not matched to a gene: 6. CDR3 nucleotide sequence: TGTGCCAGCAGGTCACCGGGACTAGCGACAGATACGCAGTATTTT. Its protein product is CASRSPGLATDTQYF.

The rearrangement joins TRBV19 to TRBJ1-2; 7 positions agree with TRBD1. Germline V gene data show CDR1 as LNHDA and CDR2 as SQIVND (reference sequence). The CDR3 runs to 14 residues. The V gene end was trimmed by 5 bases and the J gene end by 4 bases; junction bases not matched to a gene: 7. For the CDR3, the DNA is TGTGCCAGTAGTCCTCGTGCAGGGGGCTATGGCTACACCTTC. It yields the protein CASSPRAGGYGYTF.

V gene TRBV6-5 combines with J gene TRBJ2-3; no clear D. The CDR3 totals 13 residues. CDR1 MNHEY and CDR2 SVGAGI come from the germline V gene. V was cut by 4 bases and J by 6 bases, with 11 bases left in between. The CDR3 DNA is TGTGCCAGCAGTTCGGTGACGAGGGATACGCAGTATTTT. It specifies CASSSVTRDTQYF.

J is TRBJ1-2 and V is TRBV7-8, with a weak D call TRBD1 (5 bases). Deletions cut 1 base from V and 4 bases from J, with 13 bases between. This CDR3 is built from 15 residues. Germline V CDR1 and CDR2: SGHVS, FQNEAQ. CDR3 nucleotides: TGTGCCAGCAGCTTAGTTCGAGGGGCTGGCTATGGCTACACCTTC. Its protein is CASSLVRGAGYGYTF.

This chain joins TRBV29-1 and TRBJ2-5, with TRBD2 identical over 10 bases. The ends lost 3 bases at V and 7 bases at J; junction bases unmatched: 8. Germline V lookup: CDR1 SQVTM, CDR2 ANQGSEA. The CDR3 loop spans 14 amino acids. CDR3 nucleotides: TGCAGCGTTGACCGGCTAGCGGGAGAGGGGACCCAGTACTTC. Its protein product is CSVDRLAGEGTQYF.

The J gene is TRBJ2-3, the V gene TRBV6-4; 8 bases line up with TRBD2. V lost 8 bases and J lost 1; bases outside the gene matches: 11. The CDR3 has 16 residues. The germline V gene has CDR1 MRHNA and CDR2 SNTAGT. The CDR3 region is CASGRSSGSGTDTQYF. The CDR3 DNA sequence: TGTGCCAGCGGAAGATCTAGCGGGTCGGGCACAGATACGCAGTATTTT.

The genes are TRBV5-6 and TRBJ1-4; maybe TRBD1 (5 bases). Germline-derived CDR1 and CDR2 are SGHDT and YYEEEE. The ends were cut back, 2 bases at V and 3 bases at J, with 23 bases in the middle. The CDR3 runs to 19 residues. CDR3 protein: CASSFPKQPGRGSNEKLFF. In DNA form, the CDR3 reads TGTGCCAGCAGCTTTCCAAAACAGCCAGGGAGGGGATCTAATGAAAAACTGTTTTTT.

The CDR3 coding sequence is TGCAGTGCTAGTCGAGTAAACGAGCAGTACTTC. Translation gives CSASRVNEQYF. This sequence joins TRBV20-1 and TRBJ2-7; D is ambiguous. The V gene lost 3 bases and the J gene lost 5 bases, with 8 bases spanning the gap. The CDR3 has 11 residues. CDR1 and CDR2 (germline): DFQATT, SNEGSKA (reference sequence).

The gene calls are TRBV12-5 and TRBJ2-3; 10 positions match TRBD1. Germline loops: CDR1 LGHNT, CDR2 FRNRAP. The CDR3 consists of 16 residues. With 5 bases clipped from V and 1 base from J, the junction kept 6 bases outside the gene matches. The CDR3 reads CASGLGTGVRTDTQYF. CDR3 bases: TGTGCTAGTGGTCTAGGGACAGGGGTGCGCACAGATACGCAGTATTTT.

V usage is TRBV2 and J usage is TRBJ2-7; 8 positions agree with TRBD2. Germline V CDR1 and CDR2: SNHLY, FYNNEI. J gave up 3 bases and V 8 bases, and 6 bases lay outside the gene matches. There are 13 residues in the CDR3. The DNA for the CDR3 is TGTGCCAGCGTGGGGGGACTAGGCTACGAGCAGTACTTC. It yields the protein CASVGGLGYEQYF.

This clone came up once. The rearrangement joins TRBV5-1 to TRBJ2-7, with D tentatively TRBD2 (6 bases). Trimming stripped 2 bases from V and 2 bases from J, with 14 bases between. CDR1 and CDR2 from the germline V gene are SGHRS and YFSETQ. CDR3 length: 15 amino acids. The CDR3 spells CASSFPDSGAYEQYF. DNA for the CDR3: TGCGCCAGCAGCTTTCCGGATAGCGGAGCCTACGAGCAGTACTTC.

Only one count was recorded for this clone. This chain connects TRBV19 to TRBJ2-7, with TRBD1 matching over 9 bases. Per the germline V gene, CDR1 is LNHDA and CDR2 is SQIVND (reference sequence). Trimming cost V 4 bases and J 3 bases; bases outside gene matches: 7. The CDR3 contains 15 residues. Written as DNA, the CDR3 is TGTGCCAGTAGTAACCGGGACAGGGCAATCTACGAGCAGTACTTC. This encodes CASSNRDRAIYEQYF.

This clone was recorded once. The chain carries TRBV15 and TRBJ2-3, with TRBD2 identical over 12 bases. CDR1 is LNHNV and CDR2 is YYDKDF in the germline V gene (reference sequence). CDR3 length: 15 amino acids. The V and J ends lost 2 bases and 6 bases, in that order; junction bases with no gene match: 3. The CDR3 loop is CATSRFLAGGDTQYF. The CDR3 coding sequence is TGTGCCACCAGCAGATTCCTAGCGGGAGGGGATACGCAGTATTTT.

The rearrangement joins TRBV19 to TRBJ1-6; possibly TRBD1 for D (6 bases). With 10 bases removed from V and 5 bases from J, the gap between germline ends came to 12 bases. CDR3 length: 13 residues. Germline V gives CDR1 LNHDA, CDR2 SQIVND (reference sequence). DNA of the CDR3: TGTGCCACCTCGGACAGAAATAATTCACCCCTCCACTTT. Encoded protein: CATSDRNNSPLHF.